Included here is one T cell receptor beta chain sequence, with context. What it binds is unknown. Sampled blood was obtained at baseline, cycle 4 day 1, and cycle 7 day 1. This sample is drawn from a study of OX40 agonist ivuxolimab in advanced cancers. The overall study: With ivuxolimab, an agonistic anti-OX40 (CD134) antibody, patients were treated.

Looked up from germline, CDR1 is SQVTM and CDR2 is ANQGSEA. The CDR3 has 13 residues. Between the trimmed V and J ends, which lost 0 bases and 5 bases, there was a span of 10 bases. Sequencing used immunoSEQ multiplex PCR; TCRdb keeps in-frame clones, though not all of them. The table has about 76,000 clones, around 82% seen once; the top ten hold roughly 7.1%. Whole-study results and caveats: CD4+ and CD8+ blood T cells expanded clonally by week 6 at 0.1 to 3.0 mg/kg.

The rearrangement joins TRBV29-1 to TRBJ2-5; D remains ambiguous. The receptor comes from an adult with an advanced solid tumor such as melanoma, head and neck, liver or kidney cancer. The sequencing used CD4+ or CD8+ T cells sorted from blood, collected in a trial of the OX40 agonist ivuxolimab. The CDR3 DNA reads as TGCAGCGTTGAAGAAGGTACCCTTGAGACCCAGTACTTC. Translated, it gives CSVEEGTLETQYF.